Below, 10 T cell receptor beta chains from the same sample are listed, as sequenced in a study of regulatory T cells in long-lasting Graves disease. TCR beta libraries were built with iRepertoire HTBI primers and Arm-PCR of CDR3 regions. Using its own MiXCR run on the multiplex PCR reads, TCRdb lists one record per CDR3 protein. The sample contains 370,000 or so distinct CDR3 sequences, about a sixth of which appear only once. Time point reported: newly diagnosed GD, antithyroid drugs for less than 3 months. Isolated PBMC RNA provided the starting material for the TCR library. Another study also made use of these data, one on T cells in Graves' hyperthyroidism and ophthalmopathy.

The sample in question was peripheral blood mononuclear cells (PBMCs), obtained at new diagnosis, from a patient treated with antithyroid drugs. The origin of the receptors is a woman aged 18-29 years with Graves disease.

Ten or more counts support this clonotype. This sequence joins TRBV18 and TRBJ2-2, with a weak D call TRBD1 (5 bases). The CDR3 sequence is 14 residues long. The germline gives CDR1 KGHSH, CDR2 LQKENI. Trimming took 8 bases from V and 1 from J, leaving 11 bases between them. CDR3 loop: CASTPDRNTGELFF. For the CDR3, the DNA is TGTGCCAGCACCCCTGACAGGAACACCGGGGAGCTGTTTTTT.

The chain is built from TRBV10-3 and TRBJ1-6, with a tentative D call TRBD1 (5 bases). Germline-derived CDR1 and CDR2 are ENHRY and SYGVKD. The CDR3 length is 13 residues. Between the trimmed V and J ends, which lost 3 bases and 8 bases, there was a span of 8 bases. The CDR3 sequence is CAISDPRDSPLHF. For the CDR3, the DNA is TGTGCCATCAGTGACCCCAGGGATTCACCCCTCCACTTT.

Concerning this clonotype itself: The junction and the germline gene differ at one end; a read error may be behind it. The genes are TRBV24-1 and TRBJ1-4; 7 nucleotides align to TRBD1. The CDR3 is 16 amino acids. Germline V gives CDR1 KGHDR, CDR2 SFDVKD. CDR3 loop: CASSYSRQGAGEKLFF. CDR3 nucleotides: TGTGCCAGCAGTTACTCTAGACAGGGTGCTGGTGAAAAACTGTTTTTT.

This clonotype was counted between two and nine times. This chain uses TRBV25-1 with TRBJ1-2; perhaps TRBD1 as D (5 bases). V gave up 3 bases and J gave up 7 bases, with 12 bases separating them. The CDR3 contains 13 residues. Germline loops: CDR1 MGHDK, CDR2 SYGVNS. The CDR3: CASSDQGLGGYTF. CDR3 coding DNA: TGTGCCAGCAGTGACCAGGGATTAGGTGGCTACACCTTC.

This clonotype came up many times. The V and J genes are TRBV7-9 and TRBJ2-7, with TRBD2 as a possible D gene (6 bases). V dropped 5 bases and J dropped 5 bases, with 28 bases sitting between them. CDR1 SEHNR and CDR2 FQNEAQ come from the germline V gene (reference sequence). This CDR3 is built from 18 residues. The CDR3 DNA is TGTGCCAGCAGCCGTACTTCATCCCGACTAGAACCGACCAACGAGCAGTACTTC. This encodes CASSRTSSRLEPTNEQYF.

This clonotype was found a few times. The chain links TRBV28 to TRBJ1-5; D not certain. Per the germline V gene, CDR1 is MDHEN and CDR2 is SYDVKM. This CDR3 spans 15 amino acids. V lost 4 bases and J lost 3, with 13 bases in between. CDR3 residues: CASSYLTDPNQPQHF. The CDR3 DNA reads TGTGCCAGCAGTTACTTGACGGATCCCAATCAGCCCCAGCATTTT.

This clonotype was counted at least ten times. The V gene is TRBV6-1, the J gene TRBJ1-2; 7 bases fit TRBD1. The CDR3 extends over 15 amino acids. V shed 0 bases and J 2 bases; nucleotides not matched to a gene: 3. Germline V gene data show CDR1 as MNHNS and CDR2 as SASEGT. CDR3 residues: CASSEAPGQNYGYTF. The DNA of the CDR3 is TGTGCCAGCAGTGAAGCTCCGGGACAGAACTATGGCTACACCTTC.

This clonotype appeared many times. The CDR3 DNA reads as TGCAGTGCTAGAGATTGGAGAGGGACCACGCAAGAGACCCAGTACTTC. This codes for CSARDWRGTTQETQYF. The J gene is TRBJ2-5, the V gene TRBV20-1; D may be TRBD1 or TRBD2 (5 bases each). Germline V gives CDR1 DFQATT, CDR2 SNEGSKA (reference sequence). The CDR3 runs 16 residues. Trimming took off 0 bases at V and 2 bases at J, with 16 bases between the two ends.

A word on this clonotype: A read error likely explains this, since a far larger clone differs by one base. In nucleotides, the CDR3 is TGTGCCAGCAGCCACGGGACTAGCGGGAGTTATGAGCAGTCCTTC. Protein: CASSHGTSGSYEQSF. The chain links TRBV12-3 or TRBV12-4 to TRBJ2-4; TRBD2 agrees at 14 bases. The CDR3 consists of 15 residues.

This clonotype was detected ten times or more. The chain couples TRBV20-1 to TRBJ2-7; perhaps TRBD2 as D (6 bases). CDR1 is DFQATT, CDR2 SNEGSKA, per germline (reference sequence). CDR3 length: 15 residues. V shed 2 bases and J shed 2 bases, with 16 bases lying between them. As DNA, the CDR3 is TGCAGTGCTAGATATGGGAGCGGGCGGACCTACGAGCAGTACTTC. It translates to CSARYGSGRTYEQYF.